This is a list of T cell receptor beta chains from one sample in a study of blood T cell repertoires in COVID-19. Repertoires were generated with immunoSEQ multiplex PCR, while TCRdb's copy carries only in-frame clones and drops some. The data show some 100,000 clones, 70% to 80% seen once. Source material: peripheral blood. These receptors were taken from a man in his 70s with acute or convalescent COVID-19. The CDR3 runs from the conserved cysteine through the conserved F or W. D genes are given only for firm matches. The listing skips clone size in some rows; elsewhere it reads once, few, many or a size class.

V gene: TRBV7-3
clone size: .
J gene: TRBJ2-3
D gene: .
CDR3 DNA: TGTGCCAGCAGCCCGGACGGCGGGGATACGCAGTATTTT
CDR3 protein: CASSPDGGDTQYF

V gene: TRBV7-3
clone size: .
J gene: TRBJ1-4
D gene: .
CDR3 DNA: TGTGCCAGCAGCTTAGGTCACCGGGGTCCTAATGAAAAACTGTTTTTT
CDR3 protein: CASSLGHRGPNEKLFF

V gene: TRBV24-1
clone size: .
J gene: TRBJ2-1
D gene: .
CDR3 DNA: TGTGCCACCAGTGATTCACTCCCGTTGGGGGGTTCCTACAATGAGCAGTTCTTC
CDR3 protein: CATSDSLPLGGSYNEQFF

V gene: TRBV5-4
clone size: .
J gene: TRBJ1-1
D gene: .
CDR3 DNA: TGTGCCAGCAGCTTGGGTCAGGGAGAAGCTTTCTTT
CDR3 protein: CASSLGQGEAFF

V gene: TRBV18
clone size: .
J gene: TRBJ2-2
D gene: .
CDR3 DNA: TGTGCCAGCTCACCACAGAGAGCGGAGAACACCGGGGAGCTGTTTTTT
CDR3 protein: CASSPQRAENTGELFF

V gene: TRBV24-1
clone size: .
J gene: TRBJ1-1
D gene: TRBD1
CDR3 DNA: TGTGCCACCAGTGACCGACAGGGTGGGAACACTGAAGCTTTCTTT
CDR3 protein: CATSDRQGGNTEAFF

V gene: TRBV5-5
clone size: .
J gene: TRBJ2-3
D gene: TRBD1
CDR3 DNA: TGTGCCAGCAGCCTTACAGGGGGCGGCACAGATACGCAGTATTTT
CDR3 protein: CASSLTGGGTDTQYF

V gene: TRBV18
clone size: .
J gene: TRBJ2-7
D gene: TRBD2
CDR3 DNA: TGTGCCAGCTCGCCCGCGGGGGGTTATTCCTACGAGCAGTACTTC
CDR3 protein: CASSPAGGYSYEQYF

V gene: TRBV4-3
clone size: .
J gene: TRBJ2-1
D gene: TRBD2
CDR3 DNA: TGCGCCAGCAGCCAAGATTGGGTAGCGGGGGGAAATGAGCAGTTCTTC
CDR3 protein: CASSQDWVAGGNEQFF

V gene: TRBV9
clone size: .
J gene: TRBJ2-3
D gene: .
CDR3 DNA: TGTGCCAGCAGCACCAATCTAGCACTGAGCACAGATACGCAGTATTTT
CDR3 protein: CASSTNLALSTDTQYF

V gene: TRBV11-2
clone size: few
J gene: TRBJ1-6
D gene: .
CDR3 DNA: TGTGCCAGCAGCCCAGGAATTCCCCCCTTAAATTCACCCCTCCACTTT
CDR3 protein: CASSPGIPPLNSPLHF

V gene: TRBV5-1
clone size: once
J gene: TRBJ2-7
D gene: TRBD2
CDR3 DNA: TGCGCCAGCAGCCCCGATGTGGGAGGGCCTTGGGAGCAGTACTTC
CDR3 protein: CASSPDVGGPWEQYF

V gene: TRBV19
clone size: .
J gene: TRBJ1-1
D gene: .
CDR3 DNA: TGTGCCAGTACCGCGGGGCGTGATGAAGCTTTCTTT
CDR3 protein: CASTAGRDEAFF

V gene: TRBV24-1
clone size: once
J gene: TRBJ2-3
D gene: .
CDR3 DNA: TGTGCCACCAGTGATTTGGGGGACTCGGGAGATACGCAGTATTTT
CDR3 protein: CATSDLGDSGDTQYF

V gene: TRBV21-1
clone size: .
J gene: TRBJ2-1
D gene: .
CDR3 DNA: TGTGCCAGCAGCAAGCGAAGACAGGGTACAACTTACAATGAGCAGTTCTTC
CDR3 protein: CASSKRRQGTTYNEQFF

V gene: TRBV28
clone size: .
J gene: TRBJ2-7
D gene: .
CDR3 DNA: TGTGCCAGCAGCTTACCCAGTCTTGGCTCCCCCTACGAGCAGTACTTC
CDR3 protein: CASSLPSLGSPYEQYF

V gene: TRBV7-2
clone size: few
J gene: TRBJ2-5
D gene: TRBD2
CDR3 DNA: TGTGCCAGCACCTGGGGCTCGGCGGGAGGGGAGACCCAGTACTTC
CDR3 protein: CASTWGSAGGETQYF

V gene: TRBV7-9
clone size: .
J gene: TRBJ1-1
D gene: TRBD1
CDR3 DNA: TGTGCCAGCAGCCCCATTGGCACAGGGGGCGCGGGGGACACTGAAGCTTTCTTT
CDR3 protein: CASSPIGTGGAGDTEAFF

V gene: TRBV19
clone size: .
J gene: TRBJ1-2
D gene: TRBD1
CDR3 DNA: TGTGCCAGTAGTGCCGGACAGGGTGTAGATGGCTACACCTTC
CDR3 protein: CASSAGQGVDGYTF

V gene: TRBV30
clone size: once
J gene: TRBJ2-4
D gene: .
CDR3 DNA: TGTGCCTGGAGTGTAATTTTGGACAGTCTAGCCAAAAACATTCAGTACTTC
CDR3 protein: CAWSVILDSLAKNIQYF

V gene: TRBV18
clone size: few
J gene: TRBJ1-5
D gene: .
CDR3 DNA: TGTGCCAGCTCACCACAGGCAGGTAGCAATCAGCCCCAGCATTTT
CDR3 protein: CASSPQAGSNQPQHF

V gene: TRBV14
clone size: once
J gene: TRBJ2-2
D gene: .
CDR3 DNA: TGTGCCAGCAGCCAAGGATGGAGGGAGCTCGGGGAGCTGTTTTTT
CDR3 protein: CASSQGWRELGELFF

V gene: TRBV5-6
clone size: .
J gene: TRBJ1-1
D gene: TRBD1
CDR3 DNA: TGTGCCAGCAGCCCGGGACAGGGAAGGACTGAAGCTTTCTTT
CDR3 protein: CASSPGQGRTEAFF

V gene: TRBV5-1
clone size: .
J gene: TRBJ2-7
D gene: TRBD1
CDR3 DNA: TGCGCCAGCAGCGTCCGACAGGGCGACGGCGAGCAGTACTTC
CDR3 protein: CASSVRQGDGEQYF

V gene: TRBV19
clone size: .
J gene: TRBJ2-7
D gene: TRBD1
CDR3 DNA: TGTGCCAGTAGTCCCCAGAGAGGACAGGGGAGGGACGAGCAGTACTTC
CDR3 protein: CASSPQRGQGRDEQYF

V gene: TRBV6-4
clone size: .
J gene: TRBJ2-3
D gene: .
CDR3 DNA: TGTGCCAGCAGTTATAGTTCTCTGAACACAGATACGCAGTATTTT
CDR3 protein: CASSYSSLNTDTQYF

V gene: TRBV27
clone size: .
J gene: TRBJ1-6
D gene: TRBD1
CDR3 DNA: TGTGCCAGCAGTGCTACAGGGGGCCGGTCACCCCTCCACTTT
CDR3 protein: CASSATGGRSPLHF

V gene: TRBV18
clone size: .
J gene: TRBJ2-7
D gene: TRBD2
CDR3 DNA: TGTGCCAGCTCACCACCTGTTGTTACTAGCGGGAGGACCTACGAGCAGTACTTC
CDR3 protein: CASSPPVVTSGRTYEQYF

V gene: TRBV27
clone size: .
J gene: TRBJ1-6
D gene: .
CDR3 DNA: TGTGCCAGCAGAATTCCGGGGGGCGGTCAATCACCCCTCCACTTT
CDR3 protein: CASRIPGGGQSPLHF

V gene: TRBV6-5
clone size: .
J gene: TRBJ2-7
D gene: TRBD1
CDR3 DNA: TGTGCCAGCAGTACCAACCCAGGGACAGGCAGGGAGCAGTACTTC
CDR3 protein: CASSTNPGTGREQYF

V gene: TRBV14
clone size: .
J gene: TRBJ2-5
D gene: .
CDR3 DNA: TGTGCCAGCAGCCAATTCCTCCGGGAGACCCAGTACTTC
CDR3 protein: CASSQFLRETQYF

V gene: TRBV27
clone size: .
J gene: TRBJ1-5
D gene: TRBD1
CDR3 DNA: TGTGCCAGCAGTTTATTCCCCGGGACAGGGGGCGCTCAGCCCCAGCATTTT
CDR3 protein: CASSLFPGTGGAQPQHF

V gene: TRBV3-1/TRBV3-2
clone size: .
J gene: TRBJ2-6
D gene: .
CDR3 DNA: TGTGCCAGCAGCCAAGATGATTTGGAGACAGGAGTCTCTGGGGCCAACGTCCTGACTTTC
CDR3 protein: CASSQDDLETGVSGANVLTF

V gene: TRBV27
clone size: .
J gene: TRBJ2-2
D gene: .
CDR3 DNA: TGTGCCAGCAGTTTAACAGGGTTCCAGGAGCTGTTTTTT
CDR3 protein: CASSLTGFQELFF

V gene: TRBV5-1
clone size: .
J gene: TRBJ1-1
D gene: .
CDR3 DNA: TGCGCCAGCAGCTTCTCGGGAGGGAACACTGAAGCTTTCTTT
CDR3 protein: CASSFSGGNTEAFF

V gene: TRBV2
clone size: .
J gene: TRBJ2-3
D gene: TRBD1
CDR3 DNA: TGTGCCAGCATCCGGGACAGATTTACAGATACGCAGTATTTT
CDR3 protein: CASIRDRFTDTQYF

V gene: TRBV7-2
clone size: .
J gene: TRBJ2-7
D gene: .
CDR3 DNA: TGTGCCAGCAGCTTAGCGAGCGGACAGTTTTACGAGCAGTACTTC
CDR3 protein: CASSLASGQFYEQYF

V gene: TRBV7-6
clone size: .
J gene: TRBJ2-7
D gene: TRBD2
CDR3 DNA: TGTGCCAGCAGCTTAGAGGGAGGGAGCGAGCAGTACTTC
CDR3 protein: CASSLEGGSEQYF

V gene: TRBV19
clone size: .
J gene: TRBJ1-1
D gene: .
CDR3 DNA: TGTGCCAGTCAGACGGGGAGAATGAACACTGAAGCTTTCTTT
CDR3 protein: CASQTGRMNTEAFF

V gene: TRBV7-3
clone size: .
J gene: TRBJ2-1
D gene: TRBD2
CDR3 DNA: TGTGCCAGCAGCCGGGGACTAGGGACATACAATGAGCAGTTCTTC
CDR3 protein: CASSRGLGTYNEQFF

V gene: TRBV6-5
clone size: .
J gene: TRBJ2-7
D gene: TRBD2
CDR3 DNA: TGTGCCAGCAGTCACTCAGGACTAGGGACCTACGAGCAGTACTTC
CDR3 protein: CASSHSGLGTYEQYF

V gene: TRBV28
clone size: .
J gene: TRBJ1-5
D gene: .
CDR3 DNA: TGTGCCAGCAGTTGGTCGGGGGGGGCAAATCAGCCCCAGCATTTT
CDR3 protein: CASSWSGGANQPQHF

V gene: TRBV25-1
clone size: .
J gene: TRBJ1-1
D gene: .
CDR3 DNA: TGTGCCAGCGGACGGGGAGGGTTTGAGTCTGAAGCTTTCTTT
CDR3 protein: CASGRGGFESEAFF

V gene: TRBV5-6
clone size: .
J gene: TRBJ2-5
D gene: .
CDR3 DNA: TGTGCCAGCAGCTTGTTTAGGGACAGCCGGGGGGAGACCCAGTACTTC
CDR3 protein: CASSLFRDSRGETQYF

V gene: TRBV27
clone size: .
J gene: TRBJ1-5
D gene: .
CDR3 DNA: TGTGCCAGCAGTTTAAATCGGGAAATTCAGCCCCAGCATTTT
CDR3 protein: CASSLNREIQPQHF

V gene: TRBV6-1
clone size: .
J gene: TRBJ2-1
D gene: TRBD2
CDR3 DNA: TGTGCCAGCAGTGGCCCGGGACTAGCGGACTACAATGAGCAGTTCTTC
CDR3 protein: CASSGPGLADYNEQFF

V gene: TRBV18
clone size: .
J gene: TRBJ2-5
D gene: .
CDR3 DNA: TGTGCCAGCTCACCAGCGACAGTACCTCAAGAGACCCAGTACTTC
CDR3 protein: CASSPATVPQETQYF

V gene: TRBV15
clone size: .
J gene: TRBJ2-7
D gene: .
CDR3 DNA: TGTGCCACCAGCAGAGATCTACAGCTCTACGAGCAGTACTTC
CDR3 protein: CATSRDLQLYEQYF

V gene: TRBV5-5
clone size: .
J gene: TRBJ2-1
D gene: .
CDR3 DNA: TGTGCCAGCAGCCAATTAGGCGGAAGCTCCTACAATGAGCAGTTCTTC
CDR3 protein: CASSQLGGSSYNEQFF

V gene: TRBV6-5
clone size: .
J gene: TRBJ2-2
D gene: TRBD1
CDR3 DNA: TGTGCCAGCAGGTACAGGGGGTACACCGGGGAGCTGTTTTTT
CDR3 protein: CASRYRGYTGELFF

V gene: TRBV7-3
clone size: .
J gene: TRBJ1-1
D gene: .
CDR3 DNA: TGTGCCAGCAGCTTATTGGAGGGGCTGGGGAACACTGAAGCTTTCTTT
CDR3 protein: CASSLLEGLGNTEAFF

V gene: TRBV10-3
clone size: .
J gene: TRBJ2-7
D gene: TRBD1
CDR3 DNA: TGTGCCATCAGTACTCGACTTCCGGGACAGGGGGCGGGCGAGCAGTACTTC
CDR3 protein: CAISTRLPGQGAGEQYF

V gene: TRBV3-1/TRBV3-2
clone size: .
J gene: TRBJ2-1
D gene: TRBD2
CDR3 DNA: TGTGCCAGCAGCGTGACTAGCGGAAGTACCCAGTTCTTC
CDR3 protein: CASSVTSGSTQFF

V gene: TRBV27
clone size: .
J gene: TRBJ2-1
D gene: .
CDR3 DNA: TGTGCCAGCAGTTTTGAGGCGACCCGCTACAATGAGCAGTTCTTC
CDR3 protein: CASSFEATRYNEQFF